This T cell receptor beta chain appears in the sequencing data of a study of cytomegalovirus exposure and HLA in healthy donors. Study-level results: In vitro checks showed that three CMV-associated chains really do target CMV antigens. Researchers counted 150 to 200 TCR beta chains as cytomegalovirus-associated. Most TCR sequences were seen very rarely across donors, but some public TCRs occurred in many.

Primers for the PCR totalled 60 Vbeta and 13 Jbeta. Per the original data handling: Roughly 11 million of the approximately 80 million unique TCR beta chains counted in a later analysis were shared. Using immunoSEQ multiplex PCR, the repertoire was profiled, and TCRdb retains in-frame clones only, with some absent. The V and J calls and the clone size are those of that table, but D and trimming were determined from the DNA. Among tens of thousands of clones listed, roughly 50% were seen once. CDR1 is MNHNS, CDR2 SASEGT, per germline. This CDR3 comprises 13 residues. As for this clone: What it binds is not known.

Sequencing input: PBMCs. The V call is TRBV6-1, the J call TRBJ2-5; 8 nucleotides match TRBD1. The J call is in doubt because the DNA end fits TRBJ2-7 better. This sequence originates from a woman between 40 and 50 years old in good health and CMV-seropositive. CDR3 residues: CASSGAGGSEQYF. The CDR3 bases are TGTGCCAGCAGTGGAGCAGGGGGCAGCGAGCAGTACTTC.